The present entry profiles one TCR beta chain with its context. In its sample, this clonotype was seen many times. What antigen it recognizes has not been identified. Base-call qualities are not available, and no considerably larger clone is one nucleotide away. This record belongs to a study of T-cell reconstitution after alpha-beta-depleted transplantation in children (dated by TCRdb to about 2016). For the study in its entirety: Using TCR repertoire profiling, the study quantitatively followed how T-cell immune reconstitution unfolded in children after TCRalphabeta/CD19-depleted allogeneic hematopoietic cell transplantation. Summary of the overall study and its limitations: Hyperexpanded clone frequencies declined over subsequent months; after one year, T-cell counts and TCRbeta diversity were mostly attributed to newly produced T cells. The apparently early alphabetaT-cell count recovery about two months after transplant was reportedly dependent on only several hundred rapidly expanded clones derived from non-depleted graft cells. The high TCRbeta diversity at day 60 in some patients was ascribed to recipient T cells and intrathymic progenitors that had survived conditioning.

V loses 0 bases at its end and J loses 3 bases; junction bases beyond the gene matches: 14. CDR1 and CDR2 are read off the germline V gene (reference sequence) as LNHNV and YYDKDF. Reading from cysteine to phenylalanine, the CDR3 counts 18 amino acids. The read is trimmed to its CDR3 DNA, 54 bases read in frame from base 1. What the treatment or condition label conveys for this sample: allogeneic hematopoietic cell transplantation with graft depleted of TCRalphabeta T cells and CD19 B cells. The transplant recipients were children given TCRalphabeta/CD19-depleted allogeneic hematopoietic cell grafts. The library relied on PCR. Sequencing instrument: Illumina HiSeq 2500. Molecular barcoding was employed in the preparation of TCR libraries, with unique molecular identifiers being used to normalize TCRbeta repertoire quantification. TCRdb reanalyzed the raw reads on its own, using fastp at Q25 for trimming and MiXCR for clone calling, and kept in-frame beta chains. All rows with the same CDR3 protein become a single entry with the most common DNA and genes. For this sample there are approximately 190,000 distinct CDR3 sequences; roughly 6.3% appear just once. 4.5% of the sample is in the top ten clones.

This TCR derives from a girl in the first two years of life with combined immunodeficiency, due to receive a stem cell transplant. This specimen was PBMCs, taken before TCRalphabeta/CD19-depleted stem cell transplant. The sequence is built from TRBV15 and TRBJ2-7; TRBD1 matches 7 bases in the middle. In nucleotide form, the sequence is TGTGCCACCAGCAGAGATCTGACAGGGCCCTTATCTCACTACGAGCAGTACTTC. The encoded protein is CATSRDLTGPLSHYEQYF.